This T cell receptor beta chain was sequenced in a study of Tregs in tolerant kidney transplant recipients. This table comes from immunoSEQ multiplex PCR, and its TCRdb copy is limited to in-frame clones, with some not included. The sample consists of about 240,000 clones, 65% to 85% of them appearing once. Sequencing was performed on CD4+ T cells from blood. The TCR comes from a human donor in good health.

The CDR3 protein is CASSAAPLAGVREQFF. CDR3 bases: TGTGCCAGCAGCGCCGCTCCACTAGCGGGAGTACGTGAGCAGTTCTTC. The genes are TRBV7-7 and TRBJ2-1; 11 bases are a match to TRBD2. Looked up from germline, CDR1 is SSHAT and CDR2 is FNYEAQ (reference sequence). V shed 5 bases and J 9 bases; nucleotides not matched to a gene: 12. CDR3 size: 16 residues.